This T cell receptor beta chain came from a study of blood T cells in healthy people across ages. Study results and limitations: In these data, TCR beta diversity tracked strongly with naive T cell percentage.

The ends lost 5 bases at V and 5 bases at J; junction bases unmatched: 11. Germline assignment: CDR1 SGHTA and CDR2 FQGNSA. This CDR3 has 15 amino acids. A second PCR, run for roughly 7 to 11 cycles, used a sample-barcoded 5' primer plus a J-beta primer mix. TCRdb fed the 5' RACE reads into MiXCR, producing one record per CDR3 protein. The repertoire includes about 570,000 distinct CDR3 sequences, 27% of them detected once, and approximately 17% sits in the top ten. Comment on this clonotype: Its antigen is unidentified.

Per sample, extraction of total RNA gave at least 5 micrograms in every case. This TCR was sampled from a woman in her 70s in good health. Sequenced input: blood. The chain is built from TRBV7-2 and TRBJ2-7; 8 nucleotides match TRBD1. CDR3 DNA sequence: TGTGCCAGCAGCCCCAGGGGGCGCGAAAAAGACGAGCAGTACTTC. Protein sequence: CASSPRGREKDEQYF.